One sample yielded the 15 T cell receptor beta chains listed below, sequenced in a study of blood T cell repertoires in COVID-19. Generated by immunoSEQ multiplex PCR, the TCRdb table keeps only in-frame clones and is missing some. Of about 240,000 clones listed, more than 75% are singletons. Sequencing was carried out using PBMCs or T cells enriched from blood (not recorded which). These receptors all come from a woman aged 40 to 49 with acute COVID-19.

The chain recombines TRBV6-1 with TRBJ2-7, with TRBD2 matching over 8 bases. This CDR3 region has 15 residues. J was trimmed by 3 bases and V by 1 base; bases with no gene match: 5. Germline-derived CDR1 and CDR2 are MNHNS and SASEGT. The CDR3, as DNA: TGTGCCAGCAGTGAAGGGCGGGAGGAAAGCTACGAGCAGTACTTC. Translated, it gives CASSEGREESYEQYF.

The rearrangement joins TRBV6-1 to TRBJ2-1; D may be TRBD2 (5 bases). The germline V and J ends were trimmed by 0 bases and 0 bases, with 6 bases remaining between them. The CDR3 contains 15 residues. Germline values: CDR1 MNHNS, CDR2 SASEGT. Written as DNA, the CDR3 is TGTGCCAGCAGTGAAGCGCTAGCCTCCTACAATGAGCAGTTCTTC. Translation gives CASSEALASYNEQFF.

This clone was seen once. V is TRBV5-5 and J is TRBJ1-3; TRBD1 is a possible D gene (5 bases). Germline CDR1 is SGHKS and CDR2 is YYEKEE (reference sequence). This CDR3 has 16 amino acids. With 3 bases removed from V and 0 bases from J, the gap between germline ends came to 13 bases. The CDR3 DNA sequence: TGTGCCAGCAGCTATAATCCGGGACTCTCTGGAAACACCATATATTTT. Translating gives CASSYNPGLSGNTIYF.

The gene calls are TRBV19 and TRBJ2-7, with D unresolved. The V and J ends lost 3 bases and 5 bases respectively, with 11 bases between them. There are 13 residues in the CDR3. CDR1 LNHDA and CDR2 SQIVND come from the germline V gene (reference sequence). For the CDR3, the DNA is TGTGCCAGTAGTATGGTCCGGTACCACGAGCAGTACTTC. This translates into CASSMVRYHEQYF.

This clone has just one count. The chain is built from TRBV25-1 and TRBJ1-1, with 8 bases identical to TRBD1. There are 13 residues in the CDR3. Germline V gene lookup returns CDR1 MGHDK and CDR2 SYGVNS. With V trimmed by 0 bases and J by 8 bases, 2 bases remained unmatched. The DNA of the CDR3 is TGTGCCAGCAGTGAATACGGACAGGGCGAAGCTTTCTTT. Amino acids: CASSEYGQGEAFF.

The J gene is TRBJ1-1, the V gene TRBV11-3; 7 nucleotides agree with TRBD1. The CDR3 consists of 12 residues. The V and J ends lost 0 bases and 8 bases, in that order; junction bases with no gene match: 0. Germline CDR1 is SGHNT and CDR2 is YENEEA. The CDR3 is CASSLETGEAFF. The CDR3 DNA is TGTGCCAGCAGCTTAGAGACAGGGGAAGCTTTCTTT. The full variable domain, rest sourced from reference TRBV11-3 and TRBJ1-1, is EAGVVQSPRYKIIEKKQPVAFWCNPISGHNTLYWYLQNLGQGPELLIRYENEEAVDDSQLPKDRFSAERLKGVDSTLKIQPAELGDSAVYLCASSLETGEAFFGQGTRLTVV.

This clone showed up just once. This sequence joins TRBV25-1 and TRBJ1-2; 7 bases are shared with TRBD1. The CDR3 totals 12 residues. Trimming at V came to 10 bases and at J to 8 bases, leaving 10 bases not matched to a gene. Per germline, CDR1 MGHDK and CDR2 SYGVNS. CDR3 sequence (DNA): TGTGCCACGCAGGGGGTAGTGAGGGGCTACACCTTC. It yields the protein CATQGVVRGYTF.

The gene calls are TRBV2 and TRBJ1-5; 7 bases are a match to TRBD1. V dropped 11 bases and J dropped 1; count of bases not matched to a gene: 14. The germline V gene has CDR1 SNHLY and CDR2 FYNNEI. The CDR3 runs 16 residues. The CDR3 DNA reads as TGTGCCTCTAGCGACAGGGTGAAAGGGAGCAATCAGCCCCAGCATTTT. Encoded protein: CASSDRVKGSNQPQHF. The full variable domain, with the rest looked up from reference TRBV2 and TRBJ1-5, is EPEVTQTPSHQVTQMGQEVILRCVPISNHLYFYWYRQILGQKVEFLVSFYNNEISEKSEIFDDQFSVERPDGSNFTLKIRSTKLEDSAMYFCASSDRVKGSNQPQHFGDGTRLSIL.

The J gene is TRBJ2-7, the V gene TRBV11-3; 9 bases align to TRBD1. The germline V gene has CDR1 SGHNT and CDR2 YENEEA. V trimming: 1 base; J trimming: 5 bases; junction bases outside the gene matches: 9. This CDR3 has 16 amino acids. In DNA form, the CDR3 reads TGTGCCAGCAGCTTAGGAGGGACAGGGTTTTCGGACGAGCAGTACTTC. Translated: CASSLGGTGFSDEQYF.

The rearrangement uses TRBV6-5 and TRBJ1-2, with 7 bases fitting TRBD1. CDR1 and CDR2 from the germline V gene are MNHEY and SVGAGI. Trimming cost V 6 bases and J 4 bases; bases outside gene matches: 11. The CDR3 sequence is 15 residues long. CDR3 sequence reads: CASRVDRAPLYGYTF. DNA for the CDR3: TGTGCCAGCAGGGTCGACAGGGCCCCTCTCTATGGCTACACCTTC.

This chain connects TRBV5-1 to TRBJ2-1, with 7 bases aligning to TRBD2. The CDR3 totals 14 residues. The germline V gene has CDR1 SGHRS and CDR2 YFSETQ. Trimming took 5 bases from V and 5 from J; bases not matched to a gene: 7. CDR3 sequence (DNA): TGCGCCAGCAGGGTCGGGCTAGCGGACAATGAGCAGTTCTTC. It is translated as CASRVGLADNEQFF.

This chain joins TRBV3-1 (or the pseudogene TRBV3-2) and TRBJ2-1, with TRBD2 identical over 14 bases. The CDR3 contains 15 residues. CDR1 LGHDT and CDR2 YNNKEL come from the germline V gene (reference sequence). With 2 bases clipped from V and 10 bases from J, the junction kept 4 bases outside the gene matches. The CDR3 bases are TGTGCCAGCAGCCAACAGACTAGCGGGAGGGACGAGCAGTTCTTC. Translated, it gives CASSQQTSGRDEQFF.

This chain links TRBV7-9 with TRBJ2-1; D is possibly TRBD1 (5 bases). The CDR3 loop spans 14 amino acids. V lost 0 bases, J lost 15 bases, and 18 bases lay in between. CDR1 is SEHNR and CDR2 is FQNEAQ in the germline V gene (reference sequence). In DNA form, the CDR3 reads TGTGCCAGCAGCTTAGCAGAGCCGGTTGACAGTCGGTTCTTC. It codes for CASSLAEPVDSRFF.

This chain joins TRBV5-1 and TRBJ1-2; D is possibly TRBD1 (5 bases). CDR3 size: 14 residues. Germline V CDR1 and CDR2: SGHRS, YFSETQ. The V end lost 6 bases, the J end lost 3 bases, and 15 bases lay between the germline ends. CDR3 residues: CASNPGGGYYGYTF. The CDR3 region has the DNA TGCGCCAGCAACCCCGGGGGGGGGTACTATGGCTACACCTTC.

Notes on this clone: The junction shows a germline mismatch at one end, possibly a read error. The chain employs TRBV3-1 (or the pseudogene TRBV3-2) and TRBJ2-2, with 7 bases matching TRBD2. This CDR3 is 15 amino acids long. Germline CDR1 LGHDT, CDR2 YNNKEL (reference sequence). For the CDR3, the DNA is TGTCCCAGCAGCCAAAGGGCTGGGGGGGGCGGGGAGCTGTTTTTT. Protein: CPSSQRAGGGGELFF.